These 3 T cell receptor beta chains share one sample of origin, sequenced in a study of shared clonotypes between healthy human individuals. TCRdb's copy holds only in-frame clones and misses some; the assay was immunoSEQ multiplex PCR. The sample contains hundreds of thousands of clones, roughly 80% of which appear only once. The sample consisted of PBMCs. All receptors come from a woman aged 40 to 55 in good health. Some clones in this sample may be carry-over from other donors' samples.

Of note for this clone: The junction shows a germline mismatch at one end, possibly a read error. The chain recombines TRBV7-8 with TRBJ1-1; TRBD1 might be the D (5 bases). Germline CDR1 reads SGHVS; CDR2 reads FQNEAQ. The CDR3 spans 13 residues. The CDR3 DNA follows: TGTGTCAGCAGCTGGGGACCGAACGCTGAAGCTTTCTTT. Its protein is CVSSWGPNAEAFF.

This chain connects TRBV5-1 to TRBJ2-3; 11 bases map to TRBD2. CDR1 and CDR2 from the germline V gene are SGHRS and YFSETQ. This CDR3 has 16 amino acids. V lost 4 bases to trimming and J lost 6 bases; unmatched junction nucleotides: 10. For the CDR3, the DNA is TGCGCCAGCAGCCCCACTAGCGGGAGTCAGGGGGATACGCAGTATTTT. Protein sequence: CASSPTSGSQGDTQYF.

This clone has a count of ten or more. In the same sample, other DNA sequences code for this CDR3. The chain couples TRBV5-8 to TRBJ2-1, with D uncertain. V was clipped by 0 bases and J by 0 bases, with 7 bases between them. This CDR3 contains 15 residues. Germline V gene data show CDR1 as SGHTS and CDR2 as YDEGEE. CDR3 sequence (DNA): TGTGCCAGCAGCTTGGCACAAGGCTCCTACAATGAGCAGTTCTTC. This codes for CASSLAQGSYNEQFF.